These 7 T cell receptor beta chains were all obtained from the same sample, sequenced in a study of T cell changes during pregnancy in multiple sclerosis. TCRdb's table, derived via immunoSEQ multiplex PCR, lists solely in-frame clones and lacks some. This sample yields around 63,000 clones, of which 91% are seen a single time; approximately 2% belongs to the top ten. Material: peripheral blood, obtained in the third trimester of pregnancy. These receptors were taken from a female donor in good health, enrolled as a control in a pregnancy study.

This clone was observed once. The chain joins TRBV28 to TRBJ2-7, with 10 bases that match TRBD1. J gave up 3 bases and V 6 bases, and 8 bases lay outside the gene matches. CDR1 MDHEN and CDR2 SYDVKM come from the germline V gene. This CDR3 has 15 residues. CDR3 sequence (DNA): TGTGCCAGCAGCTTACCGGGACAGGGGCTCTACGAGCAGTACTTC. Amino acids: CASSLPGQGLYEQYF.

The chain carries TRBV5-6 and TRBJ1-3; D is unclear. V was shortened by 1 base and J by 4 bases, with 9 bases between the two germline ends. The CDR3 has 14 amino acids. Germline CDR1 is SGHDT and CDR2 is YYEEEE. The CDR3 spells CASSLLSGGNTIYF. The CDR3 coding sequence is TGTGCCAGCAGCTTGTTATCGGGAGGAAACACCATATATTTT.

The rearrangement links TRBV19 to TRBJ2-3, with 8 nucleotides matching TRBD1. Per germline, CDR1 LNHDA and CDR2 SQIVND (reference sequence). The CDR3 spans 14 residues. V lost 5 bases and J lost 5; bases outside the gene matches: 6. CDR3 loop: CASSRQGSGDTQYF. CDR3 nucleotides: TGTGCCAGTAGTCGACAGGGGTCCGGAGATACGCAGTATTTT.

CDR3 DNA sequence: TGTGCCAGCAGCTTGGTAAGGACAGGGGGATGGACTGAAGCTTTCTTT. It specifies CASSLVRTGGWTEAFF. This chain links TRBV5-4 with TRBJ1-1; 10 nucleotides match TRBD1. The CDR3 is made up of 16 amino acids. The trim removed 0 bases at V and 5 bases at J, leaving 7 bases unmatched. Germline V gene lookup returns CDR1 SGHNT and CDR2 YYREEE (reference sequence).

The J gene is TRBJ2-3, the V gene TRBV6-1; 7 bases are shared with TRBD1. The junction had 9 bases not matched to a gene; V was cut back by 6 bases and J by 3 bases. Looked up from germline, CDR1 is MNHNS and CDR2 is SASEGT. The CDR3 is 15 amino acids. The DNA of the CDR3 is TGTGCCAGCAGCTTCCGGGACAGCGCAACAGATACGCAGTATTTT. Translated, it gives CASSFRDSATDTQYF.

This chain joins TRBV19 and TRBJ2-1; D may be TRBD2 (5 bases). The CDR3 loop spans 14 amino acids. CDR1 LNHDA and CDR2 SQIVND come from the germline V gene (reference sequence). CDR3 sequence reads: CATNVRRSYNEQFF. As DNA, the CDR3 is TGTGCGACTAACGTGCGGCGCTCCTACAATGAGCAGTTCTTC. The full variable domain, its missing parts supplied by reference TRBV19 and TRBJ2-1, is DGGITQSPKYLFRKEGQNVTLSCEQNLNHDAMYWYRQDPGQGLRLIYYSQIVNDFQKGDIAEGYSVSREKKESFPLTVTSAQKNPTAFYLCATNVRRSYNEQFFGPGTRLTVL.

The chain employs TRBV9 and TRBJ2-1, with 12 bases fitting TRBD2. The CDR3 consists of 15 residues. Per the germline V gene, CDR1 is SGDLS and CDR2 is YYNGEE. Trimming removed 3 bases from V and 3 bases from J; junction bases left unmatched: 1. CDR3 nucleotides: TGTGCCAGCAGCGCGACTAGCGGGAGCTACAATGAGCAGTTCTTC. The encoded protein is CASSATSGSYNEQFF.